The sequence of this TCR beta chain was determined in a study of blood T cells in healthy people across ages. In each sample, at least 7 million PBMCs were isolated. Overall study findings and caveats: Conclusively comparing naive with antigen-experienced cells was impossible with unsorted PBMCs.

The CDR3 is 16 amino acids. Germline CDR1 and CDR2: SQVTM and ANQGSEA. The germline V and J ends were trimmed by 0 bases and 5 bases, with 19 bases remaining between them. With respect to this clonotype: Its specificity is unknown.

Primers used in a second PCR of about 7 to 12 cycles were a sample-barcoded 5' primer and a J-beta primer mix. TCRdb used MiXCR to reprocess the 5' RACE reads, holding one entry per CDR3 protein. The top ten hold about 12% of the sample, which has around 1,100,000 distinct CDR3 sequences, less than 45% seen once. This TCR was recovered from a young man in good health. V is TRBV29-1 and J is TRBJ1-1, with no clear D. The sample was blood. The CDR3 is CSVEDRAGRRRTEAFF. The CDR3 nucleotides read TGCAGCGTTGAAGATCGCGCAGGCAGGAGGCGAACTGAAGCTTTCTTT.